The clone carrying this T cell receptor beta chain was counted ten times or more. Its cognate antigen is unknown. The CDR3 contains 13 residues. Germline loops: CDR1 MNHEY, CDR2 SVGAGI. The ends were cut back, 0 bases at V and 5 bases at J, with 7 bases in the middle. The data are from a study of T-cell memory formation after mild COVID-19. At the level of the study: TCR clusters were largely donor specific. Overall study findings and caveats: CD4+ contracting clones were mainly CM and EM; CD8+ ones, EMRA. Second-wave clones peaking on day 37 lacked confirmed SARS-CoV-2 specificity.

TCRdb redid the calling of the 5' RACE reads with MiXCR, one entry per CDR3 protein. The sample shows 450,000 or so distinct CDR3 sequences, nearly 25% of them seen only once. Sequenced material: PBMCs or a T cell subset sorted from them (not recorded which). The clonotype originates from an adult woman who had mild COVID-19 (a few samples of this study predate the infection). Cell type and time point are not known. The V gene is TRBV6-5, the J gene TRBJ1-1; D gene uncertain. CDR3 sequence reads: CASSYSVGTEAFF. CDR3 in DNA: TGTGCCAGCAGTTACTCGGTAGGGACTGAAGCTTTCTTT.